The clone carrying this T cell receptor beta chain has ten or more counts. Its target is unknown. Unique-molecular-identifier-tagged TCR beta cDNA libraries were used. From approximately 1 to 10 million T cells, 400,000 to 500,000 cDNA molecules were obtained. MiXCR was run by TCRdb on the PCR reads, yielding one entry per CDR3 protein. This sample carries about 200,000 distinct CDR3 sequences, 29% of them seen once, and the ten largest clones take less than 4%. The data derive from a study of post-analysis software for immune sequencing data. Study information: Included among the disease courses, which were recorded for the cohort, were relapsing-remitting, secondary progressive and progressive-relapsing multiple sclerosis.

This CDR3 has 13 residues. CDR1 and CDR2 (germline): SGHRS, YFSETQ. V lost 0 bases and J 4 bases, leaving 8 bases between the germline ends. The study, taken as a whole, reports: When the samples were clustered directly with F measure, those that had been prepared in the same batch showed strong co-clustering. TRBV segments more frequent in patients than in controls numbered about 5 and included TRBV5-6, TRBV5-1 and TRBV20-1. Comparison with controls showed significantly lower normalized Chao1 diversity in multiple sclerosis patients.

Source material: blood. The TCR was taken from a girl under 18 with multiple sclerosis. This rearrangement joins TRBV5-1 to TRBJ2-7; D unresolved. The CDR3: CASSLGHGYEQYF. CDR3 DNA: TGCGCCAGCAGCTTGGGTCATGGTTACGAGCAGTACTTC. Complete variable domain (other parts from reference TRBV5-1 and TRBJ2-7): KAGVTQTPRYLIKTRGQQVTLSCSPISGHRSVSWYQQTPGQGLQFLFEYFSETQRNKGNFPGRFSGRQFSNSRSEMNVSTLELGDSALYLCASSLGHGYEQYFGPGTRLTVT.